Listed below are T cell receptor beta chains from one sample, sequenced in a study of T cell repertoires in cytomegalovirus infection. The antigens of these receptors remain unknown. One entry per CDR3 protein results from TCRdb running MiXCR on the reads. In the table there are 680,000 or so distinct CDR3 sequences, around 30% of which are singletons. The sample here was cultured PBMCs, taken from culture after CMV antigen stimulation. The receptors were sampled from a human donor in good health (CMV status not recorded). Some clones in this sample may be carry-over from other donors' samples. The CDR3 runs from the conserved cysteine through the conserved F or W. A D gene is named only where the DNA matches it firmly. Clone size, where shown, is once, few, many, or a class for clones that have expanded.

>-|-|TRBJ1-1|TRBV19|12
CASSIQGTEAFF
TGTGCCAGTAGTATCCAAGGAACCGAAGCTTTCTTT
>-|-|TRBJ1-3|TRBV2|13
CASSESLGNTIYF
TGTGCCAGCAGTGAGAGTTTGGGAAACACCATATATTTT
>-|-|TRBJ2-3|TRBV7-9|18
CASSTYKGGGQSTDTQYF
TGTGCCAGCAGCACGTACAAGGGCGGAGGTCAAAGCACAGATACGCAGTATTTT
>few|TRBD2|TRBJ2-1|TRBV6-1|15
CASSAAGLAGGEQFF
TGTGCCAGCAGTGCCGCGGGACTAGCGGGGGGAGAGCAGTTCTTC
>-|TRBD1|TRBJ2-2|TRBV12-3/TRBV12-4|15
CASSPEGQGDGELFF
TGTGCCAGCAGTCCAGAGGGACAGGGGGACGGGGAGCTGTTTTTT
>once|-|TRBJ1-2|TRBV12-5|13
CASGFTGSEGYTF
TGTGCTAGTGGTTTTACAGGGAGCGAAGGCTACACCTTC
>few|-|TRBJ1-4|TRBV4-1|15
CASSQLGRSNEKLFF
TGCGCCAGCAGCCAACTGGGACGATCTAATGAAAAACTGTTTTTT
>-|TRBD1|TRBJ1-4|TRBV2|16
CASSELPTGLNEKLFF
TGTGCCAGCAGTGAACTCCCGACAGGGCTTAATGAAAAACTGTTTTTT
>-|TRBD1|TRBJ1-2|TRBV10-3|13
CAISSTGDYGYTF
TGTGCCATCAGTTCGACAGGGGACTATGGCTACACCTTC
>few|-|TRBJ2-3|TRBV6-6|14
CASGRSPLTDTQYF
TGTGCCAGCGGGAGGAGTCCCTTAACAGATACGCAGTATTTT
>-|-|TRBJ2-3|TRBV7-9|15
CASSSHSLRRDTQYF
TGTGCCAGCAGCTCCCACTCGCTCCGGCGGGATACGCAGTATTTT
>-|-|TRBJ1-4|TRBV19|14
CASRMPRINEKLFF
TGTGCCAGTCGTATGCCACGGATTAATGAAAAACTGTTTTTT
>-|-|TRBJ1-2|TRBV20-1|15
CSARDPRRRGYGYTF
TGCAGTGCTAGAGACCCCAGAAGGCGGGGCTATGGCTACACCTTC
>-|-|TRBJ1-1|TRBV28|12
CASNAHGTEAFF
TGTGCCAGCAACGCGCATGGGACTGAAGCTTTCTTT
>-|-|TRBJ1-2|TRBV14|12
CASSLQGLGYTF
TGTGCCAGCAGCCTGCAGGGTTTGGGCTACACCTTC
>-|-|TRBJ2-7|TRBV13|16
CASSLGRLTHPSEQYF
TGTGCCAGCAGCTTAGGACGGCTCACTCACCCGTCCGAGCAGTACTTC